The rows below give T cell receptor beta chains drawn from one sample of a study of blood T cell repertoires in COVID-19. The repertoire was sequenced with immunoSEQ multiplex PCR; TCRdb's copy has only in-frame clones and lacks some. This table holds 200,000 to 250,000 clones, over 65% found once. Sequenced: PBMCs or T cells enriched from blood (not recorded which). The receptors derive from a woman in her sixties who had recovered from COVID-19. The conserved cysteine and the conserved F or W are not part of the CDR3 here. Clone sizes are given selectively: once, few, many, or a class where the clone is expanded.

V gene,clone size,CDR3 protein
TRBV12-3/TRBV12-4,-,ASSLWGGIEAF
TRBV4-1,-,ASSQVATKKRTDTQY
TRBV2,-,ASSSSSGASYEQY
TRBV7-2,-,ASSRYGTGEFGYT
TRBV25-1,-,ASSGAGTVSYEQY
TRBV3-1/TRBV3-2,once,ASSRWDFNTGELF
TRBV7-6,-,ASSLGQGWISGELF
TRBV4-1,-,ASSRIAGGRNEQF
TRBV15,-,ATSRGAGLNYEQY
TRBV27,few,ASSLSGVFEAF
TRBV4-1,once,ASSQPSSGRAYEQY
TRBV5-8,-,ASSLDWWEGVHNEQF
TRBV4-2,-,ASSRERGSYEQY
TRBV27,-,ASSLYAGIYTDTQY
TRBV18,-,ASSPPMKGASLNEQF
TRBV3-1/TRBV3-2,-,ASTRQGSNQPQH
TRBV29-1,-,SARNTEAF
TRBV12-5,-,ASGAQGLAGVIQY
TRBV6-2/TRBV6-3,-,ASSSGAGGKETQY
TRBV2,-,ASSRIILTGSSSGNTIY
TRBV2,-,ASSDRHQDNEQF
TRBV7-2,few,ASSLQRGDTGELF
TRBV12-5,many,ASAARQRNDEQY
TRBV12-3/TRBV12-4,-,ASSLLLGTGLN
TRBV21-1,-,ASSKWHRVFYGYT
TRBV11-2,-,ASSLPRGTSGGQETQY
TRBV12-3/TRBV12-4,-,ASNRVNTGELF
TRBV2,few,ASSEGTNYGYT
TRBV10-2,-,ASRRTSGGAAADTQY
TRBV15,-,ATSRDPSGNSGNTIY
TRBV6-5,-,ASGGSSSYNEQF
TRBV12-3/TRBV12-4,once,ASSLFGYGYT
TRBV11-2,-,ASSLGHGDLKY
TRBV2,few,ASLRQAPGYT
TRBV29-1,once,TVNIGRGSYNEQF
TRBV19,-,ASSIVAGRTDTQY
TRBV19,-,ASSRGGLQETQY
TRBV7-8,-,ASSLIQVGPQH
TRBV6-4,-,ASSDSGRAPSGYT
TRBV7-2,-,ASSLGTLSGNTIY
TRBV5-1,-,ASSLEGVRTDTQY
TRBV19,-,ASSISSYGYT
TRBV5-1,once,ASSSGQVDGYT
TRBV29-1,-,SVDRGTEAF
TRBV5-6,-,ASSAVQGLGSTEAF